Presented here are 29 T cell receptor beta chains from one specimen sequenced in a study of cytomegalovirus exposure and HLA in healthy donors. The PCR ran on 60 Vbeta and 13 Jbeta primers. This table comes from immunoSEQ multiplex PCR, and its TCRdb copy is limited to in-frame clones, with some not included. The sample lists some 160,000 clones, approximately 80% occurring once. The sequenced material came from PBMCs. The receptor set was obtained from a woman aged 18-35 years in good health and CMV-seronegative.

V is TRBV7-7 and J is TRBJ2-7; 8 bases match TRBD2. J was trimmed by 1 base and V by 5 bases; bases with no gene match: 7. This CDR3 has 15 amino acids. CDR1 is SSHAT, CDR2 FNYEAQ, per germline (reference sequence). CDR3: CASSPSAGGSYEQYF. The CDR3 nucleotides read TGTGCCAGCAGCCCCAGCGCGGGGGGTTCCTACGAGCAGTACTTC.

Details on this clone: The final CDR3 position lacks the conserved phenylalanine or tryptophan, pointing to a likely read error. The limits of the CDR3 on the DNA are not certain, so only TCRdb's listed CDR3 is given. CDR3 loop: CASSLGRDKIS. The chain combines TRBV7-9 with TRBJ2-7; the table calls TRBD1, which could not be checked here. The CDR3 region is 11 residues in length, termini included. Germline loops: CDR1 SEHNR, CDR2 FQNEAQ (reference sequence).

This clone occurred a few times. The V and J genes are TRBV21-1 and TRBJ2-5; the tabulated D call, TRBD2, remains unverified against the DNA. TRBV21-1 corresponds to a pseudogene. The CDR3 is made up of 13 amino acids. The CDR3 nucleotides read TGTGCCAACAACGTACTAGCGACGGAGACCCAGTACTTC. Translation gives CANNVLATETQYF.

The CDR3 region has the DNA TGTGCCTGGAGTTCAGCGGGATATAGGGGCACAGATACGCAGTATTTT. Its translation is CAWSSAGYRGTDTQYF. The rearrangement links TRBV30 to TRBJ2-3; 7 bases fit TRBD2. The CDR3 totals 16 residues. With V trimmed by 2 bases and J by 1 base, 9 bases remained unmatched. Germline-derived CDR1 and CDR2 are GTSNPN and SVGIG (reference sequence).

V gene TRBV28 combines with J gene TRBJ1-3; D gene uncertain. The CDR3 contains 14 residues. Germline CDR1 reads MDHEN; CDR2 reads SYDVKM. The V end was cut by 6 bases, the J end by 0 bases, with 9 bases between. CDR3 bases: TGTGCCAGCAGGGCAGGACTCTCTGGAAACACCATATATTTT. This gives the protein CASRAGLSGNTIYF.

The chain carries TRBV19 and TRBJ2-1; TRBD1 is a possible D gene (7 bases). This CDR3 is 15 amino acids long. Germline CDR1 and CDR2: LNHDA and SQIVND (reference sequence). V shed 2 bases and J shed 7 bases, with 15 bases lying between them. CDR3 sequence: CASSISRTGGNEQFF. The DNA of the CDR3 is TGTGCCAGTAGTATATCAAGGACAGGAGGGAATGAGCAGTTCTTC.

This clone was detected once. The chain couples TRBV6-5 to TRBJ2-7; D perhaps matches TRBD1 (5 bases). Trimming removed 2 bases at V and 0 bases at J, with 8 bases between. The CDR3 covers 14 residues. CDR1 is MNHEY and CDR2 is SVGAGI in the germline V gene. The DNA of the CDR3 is TGTGCCAGCAGTTACCAACAGGTCTCCTACGAGCAGTACTTC. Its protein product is CASSYQQVSYEQYF.

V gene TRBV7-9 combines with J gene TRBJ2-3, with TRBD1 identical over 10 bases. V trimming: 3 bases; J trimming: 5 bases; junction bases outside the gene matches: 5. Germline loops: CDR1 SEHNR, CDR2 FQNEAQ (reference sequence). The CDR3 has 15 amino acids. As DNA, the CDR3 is TGTGCCAGCAGCTTTAGACAGGGGGCGGAAGATACGCAGTATTTT. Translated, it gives CASSFRQGAEDTQYF. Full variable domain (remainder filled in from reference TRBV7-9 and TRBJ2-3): DTGVSQNPRHKITKRGQNVTFRCDPISEHNRLYWYRQTLGQGPEFLTYFQNEAQLEKSRLLSDRFSAERPKGSFSTLEIQRTEQGDSAMYLCASSFRQGAEDTQYFGPGTRLTVL.

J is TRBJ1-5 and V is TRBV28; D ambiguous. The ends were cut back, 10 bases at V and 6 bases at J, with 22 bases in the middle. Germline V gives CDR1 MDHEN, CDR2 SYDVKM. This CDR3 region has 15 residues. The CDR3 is CATRPSGRFRQPQHF. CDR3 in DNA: TGTGCCACCCGTCCCAGCGGGCGGTTTCGTCAGCCCCAGCATTTT.

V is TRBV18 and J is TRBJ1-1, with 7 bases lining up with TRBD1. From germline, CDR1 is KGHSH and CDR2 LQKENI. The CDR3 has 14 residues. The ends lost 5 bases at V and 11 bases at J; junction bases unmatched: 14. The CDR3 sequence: CASSSRDSVGAAFF. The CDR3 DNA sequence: TGTGCCAGCTCATCGCGGGACAGCGTAGGGGCTGCTTTCTTT.

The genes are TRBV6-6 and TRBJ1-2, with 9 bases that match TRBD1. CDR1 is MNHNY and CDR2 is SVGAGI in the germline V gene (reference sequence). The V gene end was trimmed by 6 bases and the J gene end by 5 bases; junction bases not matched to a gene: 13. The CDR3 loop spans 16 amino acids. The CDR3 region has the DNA TGTGCCAGCAGGTCGGACAGGGGCATTGGGTGGTATGGCTACACCTTC. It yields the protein CASRSDRGIGWYGYTF.

CDR3 in amino acids: CASSQGVHGNQPQHF. CDR3 in DNA: TGTGCCAGCAGTCAGGGGGTTCATGGCAATCAGCCCCAGCATTTT. The chain carries TRBV27 and TRBJ1-5; 7 positions match TRBD1. Germline trimming cut 5 bases from V and 2 bases from J; bases unmatched to any gene: 6. Germline V lookup: CDR1 MNHEY, CDR2 SMNVEV (reference sequence). The CDR3 spans 15 residues.

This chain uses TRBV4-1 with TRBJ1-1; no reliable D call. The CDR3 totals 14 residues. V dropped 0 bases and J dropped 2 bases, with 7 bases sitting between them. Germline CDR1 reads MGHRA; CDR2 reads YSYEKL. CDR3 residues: CASSQDLGNTEAFF. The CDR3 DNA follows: TGCGCCAGCAGCCAAGATCTGGGCAACACTGAAGCTTTCTTT.

CDR3 nucleotides: TGCGCCAGCAGCCAACCGGCCGGGACAGGGGGTGTTTATGAGCAGTTCTTC. It translates to CASSQPAGTGGVYEQFF. The rearrangement uses TRBV5-1 and TRBJ2-1, with TRBD1 matching over 11 bases. V was pared by 4 bases and J by 8 bases, with 14 bases of the junction left unmatched. The CDR3 runs to 17 residues. Germline V gene lookup returns CDR1 SGHRS and CDR2 YFSETQ.

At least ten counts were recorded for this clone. CDR3 sequence (DNA): TGTGCCAGCGGGGGGACAGGGGCCACCGGGGAGCTGTTTTTT. Translated, it gives CASGGTGATGELFF. The chain carries TRBV27 and TRBJ2-2, with 10 bases fitting TRBD1. V dropped 8 bases and J dropped 4; count of bases not matched to a gene: 4. In germline, CDR1 is MNHEY, CDR2 SMNVEV (reference sequence). This CDR3 is 14 amino acids long.

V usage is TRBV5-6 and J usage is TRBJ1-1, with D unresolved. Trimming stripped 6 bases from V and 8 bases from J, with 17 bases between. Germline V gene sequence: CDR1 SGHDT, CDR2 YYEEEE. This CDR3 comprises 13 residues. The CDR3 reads CASTFTSGGEAFF. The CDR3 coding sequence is TGTGCCAGCACCTTCACCTCAGGTGGGGAAGCTTTCTTT.

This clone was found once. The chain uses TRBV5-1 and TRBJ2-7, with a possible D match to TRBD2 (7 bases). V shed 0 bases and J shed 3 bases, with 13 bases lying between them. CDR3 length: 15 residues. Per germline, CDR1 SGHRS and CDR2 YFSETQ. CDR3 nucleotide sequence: TGCGCCAGCAGCTTGGCGGGGGGCCTTAGCTACGAGCAGTACTTC. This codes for CASSLAGGLSYEQYF. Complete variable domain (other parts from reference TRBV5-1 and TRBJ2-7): KAGVTQTPRYLIKTRGQQVTLSCSPISGHRSVSWYQQTPGQGLQFLFEYFSETQRNKGNFPGRFSGRQFSNSRSEMNVSTLELGDSALYLCASSLAGGLSYEQYFGPGTRLTVT.

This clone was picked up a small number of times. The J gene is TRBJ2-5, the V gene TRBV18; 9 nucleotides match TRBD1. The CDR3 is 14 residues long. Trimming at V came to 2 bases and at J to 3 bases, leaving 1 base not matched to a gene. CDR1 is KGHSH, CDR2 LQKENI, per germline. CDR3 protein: CASSPGTGKETQYF. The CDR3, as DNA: TGTGCCAGCTCACCAGGGACAGGGAAAGAGACCCAGTACTTC.

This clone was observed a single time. CDR3 protein: CASIGSGRGNNSPLHF. In nucleotides, the CDR3 is TGTGCCAGCATAGGGTCCGGGAGGGGAAATAATTCACCCCTCCACTTT. The chain carries TRBV27 and TRBJ1-6; tentative D call: TRBD1 (5 bases). Trimming pared 7 bases from V and 5 bases from J, leaving 18 bases between. The CDR3 has 16 residues. Per germline, CDR1 MNHEY and CDR2 SMNVEV (reference sequence).

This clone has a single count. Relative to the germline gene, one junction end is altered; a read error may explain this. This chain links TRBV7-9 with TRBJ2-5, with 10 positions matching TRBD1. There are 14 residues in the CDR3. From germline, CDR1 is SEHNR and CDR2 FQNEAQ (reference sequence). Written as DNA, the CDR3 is TGTTCCAGCAGCGGGACAGGGGACCAAGAGACCCAGTACTTC. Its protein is CSSSGTGDQETQYF. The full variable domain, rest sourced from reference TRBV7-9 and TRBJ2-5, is DTGVSQNPRHKITKRGQNVTFRCDPISEHNRLYWYRQTLGQGPEFLTYFQNEAQLEKSRLLSDRFSAERPKGSFSTLEIQRTEQGDSAMYLCSSSGTGDQETQYFGPGTRLLVL.

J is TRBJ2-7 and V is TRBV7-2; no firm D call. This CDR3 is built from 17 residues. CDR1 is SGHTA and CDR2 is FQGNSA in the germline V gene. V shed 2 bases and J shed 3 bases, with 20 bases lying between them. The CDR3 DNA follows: TGTGCCAGCAGCTTACGATTGCGCCTGAACCCCTTCTACGAGCAGTACTTC. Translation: CASSLRLRLNPFYEQYF.

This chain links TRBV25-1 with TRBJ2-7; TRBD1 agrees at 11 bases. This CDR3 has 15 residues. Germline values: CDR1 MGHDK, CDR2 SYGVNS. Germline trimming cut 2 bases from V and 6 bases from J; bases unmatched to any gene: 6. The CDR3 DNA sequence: TGTGCCAGCAGTGAACCCGGGACAGGGGGACGCGAGCAGTACTTC. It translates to CASSEPGTGGREQYF.

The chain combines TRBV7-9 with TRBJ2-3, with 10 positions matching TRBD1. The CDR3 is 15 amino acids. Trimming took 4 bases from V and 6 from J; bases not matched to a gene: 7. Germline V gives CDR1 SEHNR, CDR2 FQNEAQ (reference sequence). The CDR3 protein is CASSWDRGHTDTQYF. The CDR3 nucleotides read TGTGCCAGCAGCTGGGACAGGGGACACACGGATACGCAGTATTTT.

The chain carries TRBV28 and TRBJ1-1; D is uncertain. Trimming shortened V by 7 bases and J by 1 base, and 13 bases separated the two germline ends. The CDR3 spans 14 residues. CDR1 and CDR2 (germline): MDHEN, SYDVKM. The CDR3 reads CASTGPPGNTEAFF. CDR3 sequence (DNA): TGTGCCAGCACCGGCCCTCCAGGGAACACTGAAGCTTTCTTT.

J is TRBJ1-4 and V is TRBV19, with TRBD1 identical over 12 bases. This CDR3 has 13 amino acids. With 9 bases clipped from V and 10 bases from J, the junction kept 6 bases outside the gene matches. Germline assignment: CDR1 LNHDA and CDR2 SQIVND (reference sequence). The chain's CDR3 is CASSGTGGGKLFF. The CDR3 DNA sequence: TGTGCCAGCTCCGGGACAGGGGGCGGAAAACTGTTTTTT. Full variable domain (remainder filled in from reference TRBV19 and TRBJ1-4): DGGITQSPKYLFRKEGQNVTLSCEQNLNHDAMYWYRQDPGQGLRLIYYSQIVNDFQKGDIAEGYSVSREKKESFPLTVTSAQKNPTAFYLCASSGTGGGKLFFGSGTQLSVL.

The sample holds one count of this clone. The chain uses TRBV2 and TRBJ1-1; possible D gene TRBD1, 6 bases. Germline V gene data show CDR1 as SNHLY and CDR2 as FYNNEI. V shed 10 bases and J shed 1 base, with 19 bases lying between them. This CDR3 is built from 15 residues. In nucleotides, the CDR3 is TGTGCCATTTCGGGGGGGCCTAAGGGGAACACTGAAGCTTTCTTT. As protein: CAISGGPKGNTEAFF.

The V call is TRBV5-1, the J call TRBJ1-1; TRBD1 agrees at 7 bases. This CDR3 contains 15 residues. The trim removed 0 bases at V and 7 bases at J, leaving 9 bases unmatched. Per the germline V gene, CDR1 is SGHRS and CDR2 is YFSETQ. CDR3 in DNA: TGCGCCAGCAGCTTGGGCGGCCTTACAGGGGTTGAAGCTTTCTTT. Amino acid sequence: CASSLGGLTGVEAFF.

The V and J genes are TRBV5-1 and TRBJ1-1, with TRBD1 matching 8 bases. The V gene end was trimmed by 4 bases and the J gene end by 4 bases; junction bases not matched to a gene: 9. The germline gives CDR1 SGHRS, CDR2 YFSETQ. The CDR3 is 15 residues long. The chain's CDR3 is CASSAKQGTGTEAFF. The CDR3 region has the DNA TGCGCCAGCAGCGCAAAACAGGGGACAGGCACTGAAGCTTTCTTT.

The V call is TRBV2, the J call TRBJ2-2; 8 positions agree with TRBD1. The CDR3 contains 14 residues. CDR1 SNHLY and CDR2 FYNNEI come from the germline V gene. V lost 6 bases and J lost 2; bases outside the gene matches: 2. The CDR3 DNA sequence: TGTGCCAGCAGGGGACAGGTCAACACCGGGGAGCTGTTTTTT. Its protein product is CASRGQVNTGELFF.